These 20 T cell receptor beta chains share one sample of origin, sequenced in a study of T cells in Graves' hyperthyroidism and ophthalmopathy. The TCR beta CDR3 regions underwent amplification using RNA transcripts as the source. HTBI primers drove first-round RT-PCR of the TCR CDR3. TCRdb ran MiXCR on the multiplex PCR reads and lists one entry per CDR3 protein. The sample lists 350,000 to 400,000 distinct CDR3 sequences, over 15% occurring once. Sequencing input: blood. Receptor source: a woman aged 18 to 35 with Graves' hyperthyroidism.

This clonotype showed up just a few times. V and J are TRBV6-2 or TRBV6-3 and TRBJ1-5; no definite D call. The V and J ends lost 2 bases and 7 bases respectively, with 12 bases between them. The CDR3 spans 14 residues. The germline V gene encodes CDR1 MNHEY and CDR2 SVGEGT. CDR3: CASSYPRSDQPQHF. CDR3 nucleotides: TGTGCCAGCAGTTACCCTCGGAGCGACCAGCCCCAGCATTTT.

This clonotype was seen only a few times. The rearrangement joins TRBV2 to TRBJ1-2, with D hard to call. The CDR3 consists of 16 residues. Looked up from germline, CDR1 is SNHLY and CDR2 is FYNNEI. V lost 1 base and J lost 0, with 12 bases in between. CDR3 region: CASSEGPDGANYGYTF. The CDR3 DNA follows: TGTGCCAGCAGTGAAGGTCCTGACGGAGCTAACTATGGCTACACCTTC.

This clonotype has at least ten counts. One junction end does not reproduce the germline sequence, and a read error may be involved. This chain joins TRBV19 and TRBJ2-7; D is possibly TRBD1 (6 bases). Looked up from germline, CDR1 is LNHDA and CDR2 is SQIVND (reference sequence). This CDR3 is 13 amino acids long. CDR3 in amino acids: CASRRQDSYERYF. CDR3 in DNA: TGTGCCAGTAGGCGACAGGACTCCTACGAGCGGTACTTC.

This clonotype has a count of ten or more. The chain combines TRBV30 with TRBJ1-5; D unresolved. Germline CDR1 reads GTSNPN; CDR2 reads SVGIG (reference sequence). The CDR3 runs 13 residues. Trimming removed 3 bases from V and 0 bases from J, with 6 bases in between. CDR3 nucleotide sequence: TGTGCCTGGAGCGGATATAGCAATCAGCCCCAGCATTTT. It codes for CAWSGYSNQPQHF.

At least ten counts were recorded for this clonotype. In DNA, the CDR3 is TGTGCCAGCAACCCCGGGGGTTCTAGGATTGGCTACACCTTC. Its protein product is CASNPGGSRIGYTF. The chain carries TRBV5-5 and TRBJ1-2; tentative D call: TRBD1 (5 bases). The V gene lost 6 bases and the J gene lost 7 bases, with 19 bases spanning the gap. The CDR3 sequence is 14 residues long. Germline lookup yields CDR1 SGHKS and CDR2 YYEKEE (reference sequence).

The CDR3 DNA reads TGTGCCAGCAGTTTTCTAGCGGGTCCCGTCCAAGAGACCCAGTACTTC. Protein: CASSFLAGPVQETQYF. This chain uses TRBV12-3 or TRBV12-4 with TRBJ2-5; 8 bases agree with TRBD2. This CDR3 comprises 16 residues. V shed 3 bases, J shed 1 base, and the junction held 7 bases outside the gene matches.

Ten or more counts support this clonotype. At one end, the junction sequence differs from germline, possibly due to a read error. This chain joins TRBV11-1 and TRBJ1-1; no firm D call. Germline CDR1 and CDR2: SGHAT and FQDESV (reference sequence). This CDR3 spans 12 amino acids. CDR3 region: CASTLRDTEAFF. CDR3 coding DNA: TGTGCCAGCACCTTACGGGACACTGAAGCTTTCTTT.

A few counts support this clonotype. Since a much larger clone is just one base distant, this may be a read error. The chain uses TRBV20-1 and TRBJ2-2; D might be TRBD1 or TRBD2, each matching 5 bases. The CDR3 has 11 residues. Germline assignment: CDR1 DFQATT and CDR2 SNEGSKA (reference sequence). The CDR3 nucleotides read TGCAGTGCCCAGGACACCGGGGAGCTGTGTTTT. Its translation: CSAQDTGELCF.

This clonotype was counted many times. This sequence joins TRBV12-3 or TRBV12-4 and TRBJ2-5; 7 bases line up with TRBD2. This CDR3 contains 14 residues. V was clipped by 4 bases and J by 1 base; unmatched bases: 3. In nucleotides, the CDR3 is TGTGCCAGCAGTTGGGCGGGGGTCCAAGAGACCCAGTACTTC. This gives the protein CASSWAGVQETQYF.

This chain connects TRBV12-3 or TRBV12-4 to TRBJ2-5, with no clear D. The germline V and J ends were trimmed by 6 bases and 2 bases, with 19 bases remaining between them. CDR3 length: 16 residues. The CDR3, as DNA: TGTGCCAGCAGCCCCCGTGGGCTCTTACCTCAAGAGACCCAGTACTTC. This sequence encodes CASSPRGLLPQETQYF.

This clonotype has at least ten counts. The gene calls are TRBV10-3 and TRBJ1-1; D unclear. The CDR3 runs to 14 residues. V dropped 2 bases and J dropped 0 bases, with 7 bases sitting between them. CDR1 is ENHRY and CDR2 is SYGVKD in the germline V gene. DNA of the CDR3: TGTGCCATCAGTGAGAGGCAAATGAACACTGAAGCTTTCTTT. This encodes CAISERQMNTEAFF.

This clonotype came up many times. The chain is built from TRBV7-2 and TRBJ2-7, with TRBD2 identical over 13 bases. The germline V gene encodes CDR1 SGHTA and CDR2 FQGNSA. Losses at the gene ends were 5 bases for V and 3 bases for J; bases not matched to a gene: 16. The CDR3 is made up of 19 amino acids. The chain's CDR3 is CASSPGLAGMESVIYEQYF. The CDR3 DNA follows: TGTGCCAGCAGCCCGGGACTAGCGGGGATGGAGTCGGTGATCTACGAGCAGTACTTC.

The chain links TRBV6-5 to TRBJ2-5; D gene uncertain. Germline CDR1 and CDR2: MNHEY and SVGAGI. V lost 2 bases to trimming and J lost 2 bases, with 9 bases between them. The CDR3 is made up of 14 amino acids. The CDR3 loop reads CASSYRTWQETQYF. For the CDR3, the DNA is TGTGCCAGCAGTTACCGGACCTGGCAAGAGACCCAGTACTTC.

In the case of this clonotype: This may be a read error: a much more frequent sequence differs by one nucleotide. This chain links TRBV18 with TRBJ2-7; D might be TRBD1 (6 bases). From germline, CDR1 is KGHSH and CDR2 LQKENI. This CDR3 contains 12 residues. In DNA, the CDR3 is TGTTCCAGTGGGGACATAACCTACGAGCAGTACTTC. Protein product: CSSGDITYEQYF.

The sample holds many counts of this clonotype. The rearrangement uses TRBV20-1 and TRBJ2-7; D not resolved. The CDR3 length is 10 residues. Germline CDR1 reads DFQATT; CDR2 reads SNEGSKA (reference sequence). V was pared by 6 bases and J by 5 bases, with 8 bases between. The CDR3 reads CSADGNEQYF. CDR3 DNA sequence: TGCAGTGCCGACGGCAACGAGCAGTACTTC.

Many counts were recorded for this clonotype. CDR3 loop: CASGGTEVYGYTF. CDR3 nucleotides: TGTGCTAGTGGGGGGACGGAGGTCTATGGCTACACCTTC. This chain uses TRBV12-5 with TRBJ1-2; the D gene is possibly TRBD1 (5 bases). Germline V gene lookup returns CDR1 LGHNT and CDR2 FRNRAP. V lost 6 bases to trimming and J lost 4 bases, with 12 bases between them. This CDR3 has 13 residues.

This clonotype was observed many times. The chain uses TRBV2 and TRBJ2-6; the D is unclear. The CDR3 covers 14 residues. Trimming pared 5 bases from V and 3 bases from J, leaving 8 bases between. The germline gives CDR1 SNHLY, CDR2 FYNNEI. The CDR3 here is CASSPKGGANVLTF. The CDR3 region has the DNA TGTGCCAGCAGTCCCAAGGGTGGGGCCAACGTCCTGACTTTC.

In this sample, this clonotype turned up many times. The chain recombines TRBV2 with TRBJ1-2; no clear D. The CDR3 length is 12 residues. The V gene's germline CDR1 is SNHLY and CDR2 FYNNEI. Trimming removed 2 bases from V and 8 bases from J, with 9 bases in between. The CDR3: CASSEMGIGYTF. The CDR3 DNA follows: TGTGCCAGCAGTGAAATGGGGATCGGCTACACCTTC. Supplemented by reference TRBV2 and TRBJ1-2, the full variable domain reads EPEVTQTPSHQVTQMGQEVILRCVPISNHLYFYWYRQILGQKVEFLVSFYNNEISEKSEIFDDQFSVERPDGSNFTLKIRSTKLEDSAMYFCASSEMGIGYTFGSGTRLTVV.

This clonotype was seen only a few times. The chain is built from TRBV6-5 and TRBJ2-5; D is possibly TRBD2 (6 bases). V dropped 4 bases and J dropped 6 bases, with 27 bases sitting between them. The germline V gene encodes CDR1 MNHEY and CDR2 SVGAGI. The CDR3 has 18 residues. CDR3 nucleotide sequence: TGTGCCAGCAGTTCCACGCCTCGGGTCTGGGGGGTTACGAAGACCCAGTACTTC. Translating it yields CASSSTPRVWGVTKTQYF.

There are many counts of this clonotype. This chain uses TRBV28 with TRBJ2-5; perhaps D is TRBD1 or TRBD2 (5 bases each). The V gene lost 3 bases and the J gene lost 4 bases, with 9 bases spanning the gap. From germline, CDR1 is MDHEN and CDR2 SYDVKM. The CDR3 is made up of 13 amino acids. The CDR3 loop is CASSFSGRETQYF. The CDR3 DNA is TGTGCCAGCAGTTTTTCAGGGAGAGAGACCCAGTACTTC.